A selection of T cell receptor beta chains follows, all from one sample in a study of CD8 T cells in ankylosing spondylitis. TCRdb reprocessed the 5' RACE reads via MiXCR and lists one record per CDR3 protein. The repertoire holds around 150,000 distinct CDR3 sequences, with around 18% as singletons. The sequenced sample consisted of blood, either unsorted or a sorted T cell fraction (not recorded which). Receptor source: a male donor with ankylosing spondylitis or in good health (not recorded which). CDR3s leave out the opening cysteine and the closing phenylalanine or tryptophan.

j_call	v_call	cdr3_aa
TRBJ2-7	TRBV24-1	ATSGTPSYEQY
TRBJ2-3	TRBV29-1	SAHRGTYTDTQY
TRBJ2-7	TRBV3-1	ASSHQTSGRGEQY
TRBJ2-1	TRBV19	ASSPLEALNNEQF
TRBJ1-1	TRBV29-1	SVANMNTEAF
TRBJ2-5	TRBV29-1	SVQDKWETQY
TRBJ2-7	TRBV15	ATSRTGTSYEQY
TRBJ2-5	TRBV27	ASSYSDRETQY
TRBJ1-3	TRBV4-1	ASSRDRYGGNTIY
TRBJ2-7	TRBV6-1	ASSLERRYEQY